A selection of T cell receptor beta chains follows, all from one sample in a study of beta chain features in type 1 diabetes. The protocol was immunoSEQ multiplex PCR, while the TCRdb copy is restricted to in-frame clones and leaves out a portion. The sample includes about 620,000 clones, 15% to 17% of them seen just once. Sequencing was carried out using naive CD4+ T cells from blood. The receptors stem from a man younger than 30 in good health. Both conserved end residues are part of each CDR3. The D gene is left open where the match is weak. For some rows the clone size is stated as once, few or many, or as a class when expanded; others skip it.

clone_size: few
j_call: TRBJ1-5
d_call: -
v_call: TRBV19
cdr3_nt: TGTGCCAGTAGTATGGGGAGGAGGGGGGATCAGCCCCAGCATTTT
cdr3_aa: CASSMGRRGDQPQHF

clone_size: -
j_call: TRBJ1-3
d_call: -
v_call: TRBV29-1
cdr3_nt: TGCAGCGTATCGGGGTTCGGACTCAACACCATATATTTT
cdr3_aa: CSVSGFGLNTIYF

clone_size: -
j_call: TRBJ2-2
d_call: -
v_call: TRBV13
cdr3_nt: TGTGCCAGCAGCAACCAAAGCACCGGGGAGCTGTTTTTT
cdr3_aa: CASSNQSTGELFF

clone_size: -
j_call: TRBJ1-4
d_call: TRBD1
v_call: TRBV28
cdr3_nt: TGTGCCAGCAGTTTAAGACAGGGTTTGGTAAAACTGTTTTTT
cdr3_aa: CASSLRQGLVKLFF

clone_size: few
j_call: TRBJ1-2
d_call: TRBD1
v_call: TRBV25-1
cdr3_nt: TGTGCCAGCAGTGATCACCCGGGACAGTCCCCCGATTGCTACACCTTC
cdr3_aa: CASSDHPGQSPDCYTF

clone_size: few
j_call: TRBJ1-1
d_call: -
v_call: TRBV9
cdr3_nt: TGTGCCAGCAGCGTAGGGGTAGCGAACACTGAAGCTTTCTTT
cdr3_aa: CASSVGVANTEAFF

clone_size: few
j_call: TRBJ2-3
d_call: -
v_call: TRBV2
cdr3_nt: TGTGCCAGCAGTGAAGAGGCAGCGCAGTATTTT
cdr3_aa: CASSEEAAQYF

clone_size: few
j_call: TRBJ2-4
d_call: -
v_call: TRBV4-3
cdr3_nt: TGCGCCAGCAGCCAAGAGCTGGACAAGGGTCGAGGGAACATTCAGTACTTC
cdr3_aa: CASSQELDKGRGNIQYF

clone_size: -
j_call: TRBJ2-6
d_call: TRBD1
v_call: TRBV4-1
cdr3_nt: TGCGCCAGCAGCCTGGACAGGGGAAGCTCTGGGGCCAACGTCCTGACTTTC
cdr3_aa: CASSLDRGSSGANVLTF

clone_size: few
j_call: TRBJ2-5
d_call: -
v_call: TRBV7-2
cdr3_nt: TGTGCCAGCAGCTTAGGGAGCATAAAAGAGACCCAGTACTTC
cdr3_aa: CASSLGSIKETQYF

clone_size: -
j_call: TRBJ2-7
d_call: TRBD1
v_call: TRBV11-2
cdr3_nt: TGTGTCAGCAGCAAACAGGGGGCCTTCTACGAGCAGTACTTC
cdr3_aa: CVSSKQGAFYEQYF

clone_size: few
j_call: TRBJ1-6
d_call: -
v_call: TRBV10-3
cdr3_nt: TGTGCCATCAGTCAGGGGCGCGGATCACCCCTCCACTTT
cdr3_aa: CAISQGRGSPLHF

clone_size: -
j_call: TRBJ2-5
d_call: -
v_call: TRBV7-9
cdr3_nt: TGTGCCAGCAGCCCGAGACCCTGGGGGGGCGAAGAGACCCAGTACTTC
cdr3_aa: CASSPRPWGGEETQYF

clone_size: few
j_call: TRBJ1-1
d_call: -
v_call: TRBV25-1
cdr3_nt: TGTGCCAGCAGTGAAGTTAAACGGGGGGCTTTCTTT
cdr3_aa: CASSEVKRGAFF

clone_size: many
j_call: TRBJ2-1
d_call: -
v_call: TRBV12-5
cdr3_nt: TGTGCTAGTGGTTTGATGACTTTGGGGCTGTTCTTC
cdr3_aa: CASGLMTLGLFF

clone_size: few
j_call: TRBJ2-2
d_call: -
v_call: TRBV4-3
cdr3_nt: TGCGCCAGCAGCCAAGATAGGTGGCGGACGAACACCGGGGAGCTGTTTTTT
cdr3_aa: CASSQDRWRTNTGELFF